These 20 T cell receptor beta chains were all obtained from the same sample, sequenced in a study of T cells expressing NK-cell markers. From its re-call of the 5' RACE reads, TCRdb lists each CDR3 protein once, without DNA. In total, the table holds about 3,000 distinct CDR3 sequences. Material: blood T cells: a sorted CD56 or NKG2C T cell subset, CD4+ or CD8+ T cells, or bulk PBMC T cells (not recorded which). The source is a young woman in good health.

This clonotype ranks as large in terms of frequency. This chain links TRBV3-1 with TRBJ2-7. This CDR3 contains 19 residues. Germline lookup yields CDR1 LGHDT and CDR2 YNNKEL (reference sequence). This chain's CDR3 is CASSPMPNYIDRSGYEQYF.

The V gene is TRBV20-1, the J gene TRBJ2-7; TCRdb's D call, TRBD2, is unchecked because there is no DNA. This CDR3 is 15 amino acids long. Germline-derived CDR1 and CDR2 are DFQATT and SNEGSKA (reference sequence). CDR3 amino acids: CSARSVTSGDYEQYF.

V usage is TRBV4-1 and J usage is TRBJ2-1; TCRdb proposes TRBD2, but this gene call is untestable without DNA. The CDR3 sequence is 19 residues long. Germline values: CDR1 MGHRA, CDR2 YSYEKL. CDR3 sequence: CASSHPGLAGGPTYNEQFF.

The rearrangement links TRBV20-1 to TRBJ2-1; TCRdb's assignment of TRBD2 cannot be checked, as there is no DNA. CDR3 size: 14 residues. Germline V lookup: CDR1 DFQATT, CDR2 SNEGSKA (reference sequence). CDR3 protein: CSASGLAGSDEQFF.

The gene calls are TRBV9 and TRBJ2-3. The CDR3 consists of 13 residues. Germline values: CDR1 SGDLS, CDR2 YYNGEE. This chain's CDR3 is CASSVATRDTQYF.

The chain employs TRBV5-1 and TRBJ2-5; TCRdb picks TRBD1, but there is no DNA to check that call. CDR3 size: 14 residues. Germline lookup yields CDR1 SGHRS and CDR2 YFSETQ. The CDR3 region is CASNRGQGGETQYF.

Considering frequency, this clonotype is medium-sized. The chain links TRBV20-1 to TRBJ2-1; as DNA is missing, the TRBD1 call by TCRdb cannot be tested. Per germline, CDR1 DFQATT and CDR2 SNEGSKA (reference sequence). The CDR3 consists of 14 residues. The CDR3 here is CSARGTGEVAEQFF.

This clonotype is labeled medium-sized based on frequency. The chain recombines TRBV30 with TRBJ1-5. The CDR3 length is 13 residues. Germline V gene lookup returns CDR1 GTSNPN and CDR2 SVGIG (reference sequence). CDR3 amino acids: CAWSRQSNQPQHF.

By frequency, this clonotype registers large. The chain combines TRBV6-4 with TRBJ2-3; there is no DNA to check the TCRdb D call of TRBD2. This CDR3 is built from 15 residues. Germline loops: CDR1 MRHNA, CDR2 SNTAGT. The CDR3 region is CASSETSGGTDTQYF.

The chain's CDR3 is CASSELAGANIQYF. The chain carries TRBV6-4 and TRBJ2-4; TCRdb lists TRBD2, though no DNA is available to test this call. The germline V gene encodes CDR1 MRHNA and CDR2 SNTAGT. The CDR3 spans 14 residues.

The chain has TRBV7-9 and TRBJ1-3. The CDR3 spans 12 residues. Germline loops: CDR1 SEHNR, CDR2 FQNEAQ (reference sequence). CDR3 residues: CASSPAENTIYF. The full variable domain, its missing parts supplied by reference TRBV7-9 and TRBJ1-3, is DTGVSQNPRHKITKRGQNVTFRCDPISEHNRLYWYRQTLGQGPEFLTYFQNEAQLEKSRLLSDRFSAERPKGSFSTLEIQRTEQGDSAMYLCASSPAENTIYFGEGSWLTVV.

Its frequency marks this clonotype as medium-sized. CDR3 loop: CASSETGTGDPYEQYF. The V gene is TRBV25-1, the J gene TRBJ2-7; absent DNA, TCRdb's TRBD1 call cannot be checked. The CDR3 sequence is 16 residues long. Germline loops: CDR1 MGHDK, CDR2 SYGVNS.

V and J are TRBV4-2 and TRBJ2-6; the TRBD1 assignment by TCRdb is unverifiable without DNA. Germline CDR1 reads LGHNA; CDR2 reads YNFKEQ. The length of the CDR3 is 15 residues. The CDR3 reads CASSQDRDGANVLTF.

The V gene is TRBV6-4, the J gene TRBJ2-3; TCRdb's D call, TRBD2, is unchecked because there is no DNA. Germline CDR1 and CDR2: MRHNA and SNTAGT. This CDR3 has 16 amino acids. The CDR3 region is CASSPSGTSGSDTQYF.

The chain is built from TRBV20-1 and TRBJ2-1; as DNA is missing, the TRBD1 call by TCRdb cannot be tested. CDR3 size: 15 residues. Looked up from germline, CDR1 is DFQATT and CDR2 is SNEGSKA (reference sequence). CDR3 sequence: CSARAGQWDSNEQFF.

Its frequency marks this clonotype as medium-sized. The rearrangement uses TRBV25-1 and TRBJ2-5; the D call from TCRdb, TRBD1, cannot be confirmed without DNA. Germline V gives CDR1 MGHDK, CDR2 SYGVNS. The CDR3 runs 14 residues. CDR3 region: CASSERQLQETQYF.

The chain joins TRBV19 to TRBJ1-1. The CDR3 covers 12 residues. CDR1 is LNHDA and CDR2 is SQIVND in the germline V gene (reference sequence). The CDR3 loop reads CASSIEGLEAFF.

The chain is built from TRBV6-1 and TRBJ1-5; checking the TCRdb D call of TRBD1 is not possible without DNA. Germline loops: CDR1 MNHNS, CDR2 SASEGT. The CDR3 contains 15 residues. The CDR3 region is CASSPEDSGVQPQHF.

The CDR3 protein is CSASTGTSASGTDTQYF. The rearrangement joins TRBV20-1 to TRBJ2-3; TCRdb indicates TRBD2, and absent DNA this call remains unverified. Per the germline V gene, CDR1 is DFQATT and CDR2 is SNEGSKA (reference sequence). The CDR3 has 17 amino acids.

V and J are TRBV5-1 and TRBJ1-1. The CDR3 extends over 20 amino acids. Germline CDR1 reads SGHRS; CDR2 reads YFSETQ. The CDR3 protein is CASSLVHGPGLLKMNTEAFF.